At least ten counts were recorded for the clone carrying this T cell receptor beta chain. Antigen: not known. The sample belongs to a study of metastatic and nonmetastatic thyroid tumors. Study in general: Malignant and benign thyroid patients had repertoires compared in peripheral blood and tumor or nodule tissue.

MiXCR was used by TCRdb to re-call the PCR reads. Of fewer than 35,000 clones in the sample, roughly a sixth were seen once. Study-level points and caveats: Benign nodules were reported to have significantly lower TCR beta diversity than malignant thyroid tumors, in blood and tumor.

CDR1 and CDR2 from the germline V gene are LGHDT and YNNKEL (reference sequence). This CDR3 comprises 13 residues. Trimming removed 0 bases at V and 7 bases at J, with 9 bases between. Patients were all untreated before their thyroid surgery. The chain joins TRBV3-1 to TRBJ1-1, with D hard to call. The clonotype comes from a male donor with papillary thyroid cancer or a benign thyroid nodule (not recorded which). Some clones in this sample may be carry-over from other donors' samples. The specimen was blood. DNA of the CDR3: TGTGCCAGCAGCCAAGATGAAGGCCTTGAAGCTTTCTTT. Its translation: CASSQDEGLEAFF.